Described below is a single TCR beta chain sequence and its context. The antigen is undetermined. A v3.0 immunoSEQ assay was performed at survey level. TCRdb's table, derived via immunoSEQ multiplex PCR, lists solely in-frame clones and lacks some. The sample records 22,000 or so clones, 84% being singletons. From each donor, at least one pre-ART PBMC sample and at least two post-ART PBMC samples were obtained. The sample is drawn from a study of long-term antiretroviral therapy in people with HIV. Points from the study as a whole: ART-treated samples gained diversity yet remained below transplant donor controls. Repertoire composition at all time points was dominated by clones that had expanded before ART.

The CDR3 covers 15 residues. Trimming took 5 bases from V and 4 from J, leaving 17 bases between them. Germline V gene lookup returns CDR1 MNHNS and CDR2 SASEGT. This rearrangement joins TRBV6-1 to TRBJ1-1; D not certain. The sequence derives from a man aged 35 to 55 with HIV. The sequenced sample was unsorted PBMCs, obtained 0.5 years before starting antiretroviral therapy. CDR3 sequence: CASSSRRGDATEAFF. The CDR3, as DNA: TGTGCCAGCAGTTCACGCCGAGGCGACGCCACTGAAGCTTTCTTT.